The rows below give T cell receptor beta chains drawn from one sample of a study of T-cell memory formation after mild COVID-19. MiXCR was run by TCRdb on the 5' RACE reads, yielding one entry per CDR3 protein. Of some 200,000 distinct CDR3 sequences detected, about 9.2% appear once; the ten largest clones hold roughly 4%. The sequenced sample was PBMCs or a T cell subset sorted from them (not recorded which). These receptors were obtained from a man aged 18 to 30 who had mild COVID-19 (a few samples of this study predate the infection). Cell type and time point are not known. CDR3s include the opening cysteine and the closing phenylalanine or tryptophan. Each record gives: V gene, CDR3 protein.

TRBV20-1,CSARLAGGTDTQYF
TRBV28,CASSFWSNQPQHF
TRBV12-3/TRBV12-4,CASSLKDLQAFF
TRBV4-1,CASSGLLAGRYEQYF
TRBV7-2,CASGRFTDTQYF
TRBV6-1,CASSAWTSSYEQYF
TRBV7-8,CASSPSLGRNNEQFF
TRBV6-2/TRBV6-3,CASRRPYPDEQYF
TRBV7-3,CASSAAGGANNEQFF
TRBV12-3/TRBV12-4,CASSLGAGPYGYTF
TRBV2,CASDGGTGELFF
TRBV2,CASSVREAETQYF
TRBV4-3,CASSQALQGPYEQYF
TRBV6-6,CASSRKMGVGYNEQFF
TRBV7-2,CASSFSGSGSNQPQHF
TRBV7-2,CASSLDSGGAGYEQYF
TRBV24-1,CATRGQENTEAFF
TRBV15,CATSRDGSEQYF
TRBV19,CASSPGATPQHF
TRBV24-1,CATSDRGQETQYF
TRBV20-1,CSAPSLLEGTEKLFF
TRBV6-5,CASRNSYEQYF
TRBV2,CASSTGPETQYF
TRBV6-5,CASRSGTGRRETFGGGYTF
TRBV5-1,CASSLAGSPSSYGYTF
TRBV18,CASSPFGREETQYF